The 24 T cell receptor beta chains below were found in one sample sequenced in a study of blood T cell repertoires in COVID-19. Profiled with immunoSEQ multiplex PCR; TCRdb holds only in-frame clones, not every one. Among 100,000 to 150,000 clones, about four fifths were seen once, and the ten largest hold about 18%. Sequencing was carried out using peripheral blood. All receptors come from a man aged 30-40 years with COVID-19, enrolled during active disease.

This clone was seen only once. The genes are TRBV24-1 and TRBJ2-3; 10 nucleotides agree with TRBD1. Germline CDR1 is KGHDR and CDR2 is SFDVKD. The CDR3 runs 13 residues. V gave up 9 bases and J gave up 3 bases; unmatched junction bases: 2. The CDR3 reads CATGGQGTDTQYF. In DNA, the CDR3 is TGTGCCACCGGGGGACAGGGGACAGATACGCAGTATTTT.

The sample holds one count of this clone. At one of its ends the junction is not consistent with the germline gene, which may arise from a read error. The rearrangement links TRBV19 to TRBJ1-1; 9 bases align to TRBD1. Germline CDR1 is LNHDA and CDR2 is SQIVND (reference sequence). The CDR3 has 14 residues. The CDR3 protein is CASSLDRDRAEAFF. CDR3 DNA: TGTGCCAGTAGTCTAGACCGGGACAGGGCTGAAGCTTTCTTT.

This clone was seen a few times. The CDR3, as DNA: TGTGCCAGCAGCCAAGAAAGACTAGCGGGGTACAATGAGCAGTTCTTC. Translated: CASSQERLAGYNEQFF. The chain is built from TRBV3-1 (or the pseudogene TRBV3-2) and TRBJ2-1; TRBD2 matches at 11 bases. The ends lost 0 bases at V and 4 bases at J; junction bases unmatched: 2. CDR3 size: 16 residues. The germline V gene has CDR1 LGHDT and CDR2 YNNKEL (reference sequence).

CDR3 nucleotide sequence: TGCGCCAGCAGCTTGGCTGGGGGCGATCAGCCCCAGCATTTT. Its protein product is CASSLAGGDQPQHF. The chain has TRBV5-1 and TRBJ1-5; TRBD1 might be the D (6 bases). This CDR3 spans 14 amino acids. The germline CDR1 and CDR2 sequences are SGHRS and YFSETQ. Trimming cost V 0 bases and J 5 bases, with 9 bases left between them.

V gene TRBV7-2 combines with J gene TRBJ2-7, with 7 positions matching TRBD1. The CDR3 consists of 17 residues. The V segment lost 0 bases and the J segment 3 bases; nucleotides outside the gene matches: 11. Germline-derived CDR1 and CDR2 are SGHTA and FQGNSA. In DNA, the CDR3 is TGTGCCAGCAGCTTAGCGTTTTCGCCGACAGGGAACTACGAGCAGTACTTC. Amino acid sequence: CASSLAFSPTGNYEQYF.

The V call is TRBV6-2 or TRBV6-3, the J call TRBJ1-4; TRBD1 matches 8 bases. This CDR3 is built from 13 residues. The J segment lost 11 bases and the V segment lost 4 bases, leaving 6 bases of the junction unmatched. Germline loops: CDR1 MNHEY, CDR2 SVGEGT. The CDR3 bases are TGTGCCAGCAGTTTAATCAGGGGGCAGAAACTGTTTTTT. Amino acids: CASSLIRGQKLFF.

This sequence joins TRBV29-1 and TRBJ2-1; 9 bases are shared with TRBD2. This CDR3 comprises 15 residues. Germline lookup yields CDR1 SQVTM and CDR2 ANQGSEA. Trimming at V came to 4 bases and at J to 0 bases, leaving 4 bases not matched to a gene. CDR3: CSVVLREGSYNEQFF. For the CDR3, the DNA is TGCAGCGTTGTGTTGCGGGAGGGCTCCTACAATGAGCAGTTCTTC.

On this clone: The sample contains more than one DNA sequence encoding this CDR3. The V and J genes are TRBV9 and TRBJ2-2, with 8 bases lining up with TRBD1. V shed 5 bases, J shed 4 bases, and the junction held 4 bases outside the gene matches. Germline-derived CDR1 and CDR2 are SGDLS and YYNGEE. The length of the CDR3 is 14 residues. The CDR3 DNA reads TGTGCCAGCAGAGGACAGGGTTCCACCGGGGAGCTGTTTTTT. The encoded protein is CASRGQGSTGELFF.

This clone was counted a few times. This chain connects TRBV4-1 to TRBJ1-5; D remains ambiguous. The V gene lost 0 bases and the J gene lost 4 bases, with 13 bases spanning the gap. The CDR3 consists of 16 residues. Germline V gene data show CDR1 as MGHRA and CDR2 as YSYEKL. CDR3 sequence: CASSQDKQSQNQPQHF. The CDR3 DNA sequence: TGCGCCAGCAGCCAAGATAAACAGAGTCAAAATCAGCCCCAGCATTTT.

V and J are TRBV28 and TRBJ2-1; D is possibly TRBD1 (6 bases). This CDR3 contains 15 residues. The V end lost 3 bases, the J end lost 8 bases, and 17 bases lay between the germline ends. Germline V CDR1 and CDR2: MDHEN, SYDVKM. CDR3 sequence reads: CASSFSGPAGDEQFF. In DNA, the CDR3 is TGTGCCAGCAGTTTCTCAGGGCCTGCAGGGGATGAGCAGTTCTTC. The full variable domain, completed using reference TRBV28 and TRBJ2-1, is DVKVTQSSRYLVKRTGEKVFLECVQDMDHENMFWYRQDPGLGLRLIYFSYDVKMKEKGDIPEGYSVSREKKERFSLILESASTNQTSMYLCASSFSGPAGDEQFFGPGTRLTVL.

CDR3 DNA: TGCAGTGCTAGAGCTTACACTGAAGCTTTCTTT. Translated: CSARAYTEAFF. V usage is TRBV20-1 and J usage is TRBJ1-1; the D is unclear. From germline, CDR1 is DFQATT and CDR2 SNEGSKA (reference sequence). The ends were cut back, 1 base at V and 3 bases at J, with 3 bases in the middle. The CDR3 sequence is 11 residues long.

V usage is TRBV11-3 and J usage is TRBJ1-1; D may be TRBD1 (5 bases). CDR1 and CDR2 (germline): SGHNT, YENEEA. This CDR3 comprises 14 residues. The germline V and J ends were trimmed by 0 bases and 6 bases, with 11 bases remaining between them. CDR3 in DNA: TGTGCCAGCAGCTTAGAGGCAGGGTTGCCTGAAGCTTTCTTT. This translates into CASSLEAGLPEAFF.

This clone was seen once. The gene calls are TRBV4-3 and TRBJ1-5; maybe TRBD1 (5 bases). With 0 bases removed from V and 6 bases from J, the gap between germline ends came to 12 bases. Germline V CDR1 and CDR2: LGHNA, YSLEER. The CDR3 consists of 15 residues. In nucleotides, the CDR3 is TGCGCCAGCAGCCAAGACAGGGCCCCCAGTCAGCCCCAGCATTTT. Translation gives CASSQDRAPSQPQHF.

The gene calls are TRBV20-1 and TRBJ2-5; possibly TRBD2 for D (5 bases). Germline V gives CDR1 DFQATT, CDR2 SNEGSKA (reference sequence). Trimming removed 3 bases from V and 5 bases from J, with 19 bases in between. CDR3 length: 15 residues. CDR3 sequence reads: CSASQPAVLRETQYF. CDR3 coding DNA: TGCAGTGCTAGTCAACCAGCGGTCCTGAGGGAGACCCAGTACTTC.

V gene TRBV11-1 combines with J gene TRBJ2-2; 11 nucleotides line up with TRBD1. This CDR3 is built from 16 residues. The V gene's germline CDR1 is SGHAT and CDR2 FQDESV (reference sequence). The J segment lost 4 bases and the V segment lost 3 bases, leaving 4 bases of the junction unmatched. The CDR3 spells CASSLSGTGGTGELFF. The DNA for the CDR3 is TGTGCCAGCAGCTTGTCCGGGACAGGGGGCACCGGGGAGCTGTTTTTT.

The genes are TRBV12-3 or TRBV12-4 and TRBJ1-4; 7 bases fit TRBD1. Unmatched junction bases numbered 5, after V lost 5 bases and J lost 8 bases. CDR3 size: 13 residues. Here the CDR3 reads CASSGQAGEKLFF. CDR3 nucleotide sequence: TGTGCCAGCAGTGGACAGGCGGGAGAAAAACTGTTTTTT.

This clone was seen only a few times. This chain uses TRBV9 with TRBJ2-7; 8 bases fit TRBD2. The CDR3 sequence is 14 residues long. Trimming cost V 0 bases and J 4 bases; bases outside gene matches: 3. Germline CDR1 and CDR2: SGDLS and YYNGEE. In DNA form, the CDR3 reads TGTGCCAGCAGCGTAGGCAGCGGGAGTTACGAGCAGTACTTC. Translating it yields CASSVGSGSYEQYF.

The chain couples TRBV5-4 to TRBJ1-5, with D possibly matching TRBD1 (6 bases). This CDR3 is 14 amino acids long. The germline gives CDR1 SGHNT, CDR2 YYREEE (reference sequence). V lost 4 bases to trimming and J lost 1 base, with 9 bases between them. The CDR3 reads CASSKGGSNQPQHF. The CDR3 coding sequence is TGTGCCAGCAGCAAAGGGGGAAGCAATCAGCCCCAGCATTTT.

The CDR3 is CASSSGGLPLHF. CDR3 DNA sequence: TGTGCCAGCAGTTCTGGGGGCCTACCCCTCCACTTT. The rearrangement links TRBV28 to TRBJ1-6, with D maybe TRBD1 (6 bases). The germline V and J ends were trimmed by 4 bases and 12 bases, with 10 bases remaining between them. This CDR3 contains 12 residues. Germline CDR1 and CDR2: MDHEN and SYDVKM.

This clone appeared a few times. The chain uses TRBV11-2 and TRBJ1-2; D ambiguous. Germline CDR1 SGHAT, CDR2 FQNNGV. This CDR3 comprises 14 residues. V gave up 1 base and J gave up 4 bases, with 10 bases separating them. CDR3 sequence: CASSLVPQLYGYTF. In nucleotides, the CDR3 is TGTGCCAGCAGCTTAGTTCCTCAACTCTATGGCTACACCTTC.

This chain connects TRBV7-8 to TRBJ1-5; no reliable D call. The CDR3 is 13 residues long. Germline values: CDR1 SGHVS, CDR2 FQNEAQ. Deletions cut 1 base from V and 7 bases from J, with 8 bases between. The CDR3: CASSLGSFQPQHF. CDR3 nucleotide sequence: TGTGCCAGCAGCTTAGGTAGTTTCCAGCCCCAGCATTTT.

The CDR3 is CASSPGTRTRSAEQFF. CDR3 sequence (DNA): TGCGCCAGCAGCCCCGGAACCCGGACTAGATCAGCTGAGCAGTTCTTC. The chain uses TRBV5-1 and TRBJ2-1, with 7 bases identical to TRBD2. The CDR3 consists of 16 residues. From germline, CDR1 is SGHRS and CDR2 YFSETQ. The ends lost 4 bases at V and 9 bases at J; junction bases unmatched: 16. The full variable domain, in which reference TRBV5-1 and TRBJ2-1 provide the parts outside the CDR3, is KAGVTQTPRYLIKTRGQQVTLSCSPISGHRSVSWYQQTPGQGLQFLFEYFSETQRNKGNFPGRFSGRQFSNSRSEMNVSTLELGDSALYLCASSPGTRTRSAEQFFGPGTRLTVL.

This chain connects TRBV3-1 (or the pseudogene TRBV3-2) to TRBJ2-7; 9 bases align to TRBD2. V dropped 1 base and J dropped 5; count of bases not matched to a gene: 9. Per germline, CDR1 LGHDT and CDR2 YNNKEL (reference sequence). The CDR3 length is 16 residues. The CDR3 reads CASSQGWLAGRDEQYF. The CDR3 bases are TGTGCCAGCAGCCAAGGTTGGCTAGCGGGGAGGGACGAGCAGTACTTC.

V gene TRBV2 combines with J gene TRBJ2-5; the match to TRBD2 covers 7 bases. The germline gives CDR1 SNHLY, CDR2 FYNNEI. Losses at the gene ends were 6 bases for V and 1 base for J; bases not matched to a gene: 8. CDR3 length: 15 amino acids. The CDR3 sequence is CASREIGGGQETQYF. CDR3 DNA sequence: TGTGCCAGCAGAGAAATTGGGGGGGGCCAAGAGACCCAGTACTTC.